This T cell receptor beta chain was found in a study of CD8+CD57+ T cells in acquired aplastic anemia. Study details: The DNA of sorted CD4+ and CD8+ cells averaged roughly 3 ug.

Germline CDR1 and CDR2: SQVTM and ANQGSEA. V was clipped by 4 bases and J by 2 bases; unmatched bases: 7. CDR3 size: 15 residues. TCR beta VDJ and CDR3 profiling used genomic DNA as template. TCRdb reprocessed the reads with MiXCR, giving one entry per CDR3 protein. Of hundreds of thousands of distinct CDR3 sequences in the sample, roughly 64% were seen once. This clonotype appeared once. The sequence came from a human donor in good health, serving as a control. The sample consisted of sorted CD4+, CD8+, or CD8+CD57+ T cells (not recorded which) from PBMCs. The gene calls are TRBV29-1 and TRBJ2-7, with TRBD1 matching 11 bases. The CDR3 coding sequence is TGCAGCGTTGGGATCGCGGGACAGGGGGCCTACGAGCAGTACTTC. Its protein is CSVGIAGQGAYEQYF.